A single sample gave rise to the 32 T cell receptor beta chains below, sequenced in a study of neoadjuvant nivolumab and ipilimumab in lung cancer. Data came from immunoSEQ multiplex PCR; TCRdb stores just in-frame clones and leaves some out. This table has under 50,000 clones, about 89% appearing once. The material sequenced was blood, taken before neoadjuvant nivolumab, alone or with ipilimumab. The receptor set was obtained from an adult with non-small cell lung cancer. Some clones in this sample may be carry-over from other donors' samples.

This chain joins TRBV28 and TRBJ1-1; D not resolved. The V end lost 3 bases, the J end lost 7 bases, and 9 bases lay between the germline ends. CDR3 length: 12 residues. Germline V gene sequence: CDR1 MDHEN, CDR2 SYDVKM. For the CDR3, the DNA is TGTGCCAGCAGTTTGGGCACCTTTGAAGCTTTCTTT. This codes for CASSLGTFEAFF.

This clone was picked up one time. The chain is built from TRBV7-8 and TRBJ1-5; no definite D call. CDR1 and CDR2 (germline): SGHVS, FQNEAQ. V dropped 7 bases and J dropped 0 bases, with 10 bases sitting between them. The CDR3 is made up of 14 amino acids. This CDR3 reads CASTGPGSNQPQHF. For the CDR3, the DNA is TGTGCCAGCACCGGGCCAGGTAGCAATCAGCCCCAGCATTTT.

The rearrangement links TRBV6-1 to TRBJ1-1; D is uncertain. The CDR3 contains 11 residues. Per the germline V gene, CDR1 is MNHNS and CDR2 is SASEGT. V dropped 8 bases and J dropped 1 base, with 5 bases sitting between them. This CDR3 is CASRENTEAFF. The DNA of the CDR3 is TGTGCCAGCCGAGAGAACACTGAAGCTTTCTTT.

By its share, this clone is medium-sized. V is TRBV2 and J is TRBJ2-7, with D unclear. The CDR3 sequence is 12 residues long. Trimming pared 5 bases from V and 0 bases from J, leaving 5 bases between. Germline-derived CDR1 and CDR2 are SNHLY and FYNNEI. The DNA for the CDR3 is TGTGCCAGCAGTCCTAGCTCCTACGAGCAGTACTTC. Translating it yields CASSPSSYEQYF.

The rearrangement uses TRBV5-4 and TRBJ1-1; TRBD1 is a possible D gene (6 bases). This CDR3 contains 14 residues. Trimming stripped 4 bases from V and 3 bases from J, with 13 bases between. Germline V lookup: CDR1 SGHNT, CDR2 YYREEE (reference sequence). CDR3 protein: CASSPAAGDTEAFF. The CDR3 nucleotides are TGTGCCAGCAGCCCGGCGGCAGGGGACACTGAAGCTTTCTTT.

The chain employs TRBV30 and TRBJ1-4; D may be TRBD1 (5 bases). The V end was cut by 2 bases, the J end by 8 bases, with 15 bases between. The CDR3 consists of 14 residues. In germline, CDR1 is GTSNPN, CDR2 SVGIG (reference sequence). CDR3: CAWSPGQGAEKLFF. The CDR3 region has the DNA TGTGCCTGGAGTCCCGGGCAGGGCGCAGAAAAACTGTTTTTT.

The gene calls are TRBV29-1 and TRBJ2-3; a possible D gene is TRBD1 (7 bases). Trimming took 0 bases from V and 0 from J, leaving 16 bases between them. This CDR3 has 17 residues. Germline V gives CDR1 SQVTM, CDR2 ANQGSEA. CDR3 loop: CSVEDGGNRGSTDTQYF. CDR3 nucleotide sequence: TGCAGCGTTGAAGACGGGGGTAACAGGGGTAGCACAGATACGCAGTATTTT.

The CDR3 spells CASTERAGLAGYNEQFF. The DNA for the CDR3 is TGTGCCAGCACCGAAAGGGCTGGGCTAGCGGGCTACAATGAGCAGTTCTTC. The chain joins TRBV2 to TRBJ2-1; 8 positions agree with TRBD2. The J segment lost 3 bases and the V segment lost 7 bases, leaving 14 bases of the junction unmatched. Looked up from germline, CDR1 is SNHLY and CDR2 is FYNNEI. CDR3 length: 17 amino acids.

DNA of the CDR3: TGTGCCAGCTCCCGGTCCGTTCCCTACGAGCAGTACTTC. Encoded protein: CASSRSVPYEQYF. This chain connects TRBV7-9 to TRBJ2-7; no firm D call. V was shortened by 8 bases and J by 2 bases, with 13 bases between the two germline ends. The germline V gene encodes CDR1 SEHNR and CDR2 FQNEAQ (reference sequence). The CDR3 extends over 13 amino acids.

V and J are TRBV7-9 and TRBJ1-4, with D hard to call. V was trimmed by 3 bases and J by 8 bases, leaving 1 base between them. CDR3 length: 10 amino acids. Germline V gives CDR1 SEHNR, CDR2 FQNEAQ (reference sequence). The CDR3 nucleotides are TGTGCCAGCAGCTTGGAAAAACTGTTTTTT. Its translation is CASSLEKLFF. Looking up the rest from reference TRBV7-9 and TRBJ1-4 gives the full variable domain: DTGVSQNPRHKITKRGQNVTFRCDPISEHNRLYWYRQTLGQGPEFLTYFQNEAQLEKSRLLSDRFSAERPKGSFSTLEIQRTEQGDSAMYLCASSLEKLFFGSGTQLSVL.

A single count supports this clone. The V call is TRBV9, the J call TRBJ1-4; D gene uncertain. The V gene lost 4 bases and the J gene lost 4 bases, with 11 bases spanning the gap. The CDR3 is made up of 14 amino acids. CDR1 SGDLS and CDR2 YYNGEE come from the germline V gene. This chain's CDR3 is CASSLNSYNEKLFF. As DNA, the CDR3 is TGTGCCAGCAGCCTCAACTCCTATAATGAAAAACTGTTTTTT.

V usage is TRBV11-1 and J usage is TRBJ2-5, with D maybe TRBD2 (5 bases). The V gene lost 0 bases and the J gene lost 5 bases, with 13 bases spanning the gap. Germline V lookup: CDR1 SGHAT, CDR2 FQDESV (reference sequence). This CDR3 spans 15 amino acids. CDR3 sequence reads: CASSLAPTWEETQYF. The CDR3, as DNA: TGTGCCAGCAGCTTAGCTCCGACTTGGGAGGAGACCCAGTACTTC.

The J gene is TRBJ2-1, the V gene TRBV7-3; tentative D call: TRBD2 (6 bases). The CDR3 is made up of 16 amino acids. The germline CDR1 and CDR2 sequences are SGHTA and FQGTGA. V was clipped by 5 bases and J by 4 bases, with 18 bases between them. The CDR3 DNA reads TGTGCCAGCAGCAATACTAGGGCGGGAAATTACAATGAGCAGTTCTTC. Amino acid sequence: CASSNTRAGNYNEQFF.

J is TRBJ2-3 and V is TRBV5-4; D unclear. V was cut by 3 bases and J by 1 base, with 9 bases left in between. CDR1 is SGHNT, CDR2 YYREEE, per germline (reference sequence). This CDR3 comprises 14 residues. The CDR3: CASSSKRGTDTQYF. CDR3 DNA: TGTGCCAGCAGCTCTAAACGTGGCACAGATACGCAGTATTTT. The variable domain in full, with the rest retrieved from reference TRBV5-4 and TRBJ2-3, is ETGVTQSPTHLIKTRGQQVTLRCSSQSGHNTVSWYQQALGQGPQFIFQYYREEENGRGNFPPRFSGLQFPNYSSELNVNALELDDSALYLCASSSKRGTDTQYFGPGTRLTVL.

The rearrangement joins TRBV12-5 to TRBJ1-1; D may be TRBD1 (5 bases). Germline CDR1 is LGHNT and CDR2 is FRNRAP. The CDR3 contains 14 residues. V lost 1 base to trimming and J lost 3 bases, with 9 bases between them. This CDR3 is CASGLEGWHTEAFF. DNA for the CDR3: TGTGCTAGTGGTTTGGAGGGGTGGCACACTGAAGCTTTCTTT.

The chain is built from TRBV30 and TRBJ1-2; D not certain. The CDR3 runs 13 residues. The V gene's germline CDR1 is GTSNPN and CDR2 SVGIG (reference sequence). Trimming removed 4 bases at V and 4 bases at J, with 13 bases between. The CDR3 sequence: CAWMNSGSYGYTF. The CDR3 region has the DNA TGTGCCTGGATGAACTCAGGTTCCTATGGCTACACCTTC.

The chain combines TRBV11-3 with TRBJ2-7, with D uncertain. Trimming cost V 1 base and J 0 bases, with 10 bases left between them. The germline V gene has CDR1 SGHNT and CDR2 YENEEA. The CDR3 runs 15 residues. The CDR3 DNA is TGTGCCAGCAGCTTAGTCAAAAGGGCCTCCTACGAGCAGTACTTC. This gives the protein CASSLVKRASYEQYF.

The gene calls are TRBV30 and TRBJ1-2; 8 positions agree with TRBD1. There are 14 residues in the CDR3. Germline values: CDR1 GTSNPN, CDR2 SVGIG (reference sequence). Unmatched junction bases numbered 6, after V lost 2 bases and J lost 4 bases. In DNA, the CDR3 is TGTGCCTGGAGTCCGGGACAGGCGATCTATGGCTACACCTTC. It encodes CAWSPGQAIYGYTF.

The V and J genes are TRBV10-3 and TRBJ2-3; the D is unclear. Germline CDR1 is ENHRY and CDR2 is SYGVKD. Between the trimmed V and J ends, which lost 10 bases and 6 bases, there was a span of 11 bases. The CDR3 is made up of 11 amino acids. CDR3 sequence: CATTSRDTQYF. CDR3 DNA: TGTGCCACCACATCTCGGGATACGCAGTATTTT.

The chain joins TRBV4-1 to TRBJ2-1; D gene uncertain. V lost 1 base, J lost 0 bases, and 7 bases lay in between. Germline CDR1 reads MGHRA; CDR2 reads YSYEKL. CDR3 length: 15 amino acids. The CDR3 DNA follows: TGCGCCAGCAGCCAAGTTGGTGGCTCCTACAATGAGCAGTTCTTC. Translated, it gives CASSQVGGSYNEQFF.

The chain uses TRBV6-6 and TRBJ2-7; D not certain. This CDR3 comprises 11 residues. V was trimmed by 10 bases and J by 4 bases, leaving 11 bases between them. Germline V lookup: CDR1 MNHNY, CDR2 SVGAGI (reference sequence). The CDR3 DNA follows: TGTGCCACCTTAACTCCATACGAGCAGTACTTC. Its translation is CATLTPYEQYF.

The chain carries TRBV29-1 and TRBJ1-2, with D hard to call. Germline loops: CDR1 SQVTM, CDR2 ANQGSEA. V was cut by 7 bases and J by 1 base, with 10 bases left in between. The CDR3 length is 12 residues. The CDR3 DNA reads TGCAGCGGCGGGAGTTTTAACTATGGCTACACCTTC. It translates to CSGGSFNYGYTF.

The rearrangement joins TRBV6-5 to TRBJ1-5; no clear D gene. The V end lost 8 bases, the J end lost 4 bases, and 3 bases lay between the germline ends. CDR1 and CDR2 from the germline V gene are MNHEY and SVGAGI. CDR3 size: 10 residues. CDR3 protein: CASGNQPQHF. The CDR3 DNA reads TGTGCCAGCGGAAATCAGCCCCAGCATTTT.

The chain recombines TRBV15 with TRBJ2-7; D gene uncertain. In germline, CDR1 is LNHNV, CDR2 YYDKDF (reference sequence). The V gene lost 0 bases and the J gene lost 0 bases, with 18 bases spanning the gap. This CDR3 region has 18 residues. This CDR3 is CATSRDRSALSSSYEQYF. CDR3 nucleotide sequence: TGTGCCACCAGCAGAGATCGATCGGCACTTTCCTCCTCCTACGAGCAGTACTTC.

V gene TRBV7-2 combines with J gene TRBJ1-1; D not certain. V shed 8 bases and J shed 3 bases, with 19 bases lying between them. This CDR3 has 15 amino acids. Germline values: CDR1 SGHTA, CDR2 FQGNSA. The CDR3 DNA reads TGTGCCAGCCTACTCGTGGGCAGCGGGGACACTGAAGCTTTCTTT. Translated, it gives CASLLVGSGDTEAFF.

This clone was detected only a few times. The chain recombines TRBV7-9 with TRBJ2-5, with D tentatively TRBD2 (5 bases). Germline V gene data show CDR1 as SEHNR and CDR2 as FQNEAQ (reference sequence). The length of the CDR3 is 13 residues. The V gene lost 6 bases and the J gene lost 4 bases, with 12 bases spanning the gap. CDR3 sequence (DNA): TGTGCCAGCAGTATTCGGGGAGTAGAGACCCAGTACTTC. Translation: CASSIRGVETQYF.

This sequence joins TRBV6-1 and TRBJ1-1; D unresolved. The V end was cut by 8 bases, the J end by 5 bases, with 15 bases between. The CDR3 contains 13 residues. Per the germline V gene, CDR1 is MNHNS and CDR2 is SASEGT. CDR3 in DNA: TGTGCCAGCCGGATAGGTTCGAAAACTGAAGCTTTCTTT. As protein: CASRIGSKTEAFF.

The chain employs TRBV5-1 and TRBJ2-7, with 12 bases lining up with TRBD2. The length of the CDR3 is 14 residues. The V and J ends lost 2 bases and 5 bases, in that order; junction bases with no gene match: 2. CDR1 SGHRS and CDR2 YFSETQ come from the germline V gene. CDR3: CASSFGLAGHEQYF. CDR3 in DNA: TGCGCCAGCAGCTTCGGACTAGCGGGACACGAGCAGTACTTC.

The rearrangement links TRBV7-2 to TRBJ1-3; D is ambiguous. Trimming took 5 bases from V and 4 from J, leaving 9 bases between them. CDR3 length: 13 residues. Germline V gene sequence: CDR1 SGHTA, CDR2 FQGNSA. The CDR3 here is CASSTTGGNTIYF. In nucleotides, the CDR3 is TGTGCCAGCAGCACAACCGGGGGAAACACCATATATTTT.

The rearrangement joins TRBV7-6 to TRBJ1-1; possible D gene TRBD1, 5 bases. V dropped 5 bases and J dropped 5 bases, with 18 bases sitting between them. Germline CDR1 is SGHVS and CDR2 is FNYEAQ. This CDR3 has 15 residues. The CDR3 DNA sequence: TGTGCCAGCAGCCGAGGGACCGGCAGGGTTACTGAAGCTTTCTTT. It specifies CASSRGTGRVTEAFF.

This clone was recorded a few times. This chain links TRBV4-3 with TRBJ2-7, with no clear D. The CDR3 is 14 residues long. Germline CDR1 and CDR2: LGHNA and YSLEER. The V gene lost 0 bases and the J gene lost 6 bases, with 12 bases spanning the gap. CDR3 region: CASSQDSGRGEQYF. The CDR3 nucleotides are TGCGCCAGCAGCCAAGATTCCGGAAGAGGCGAGCAGTACTTC.

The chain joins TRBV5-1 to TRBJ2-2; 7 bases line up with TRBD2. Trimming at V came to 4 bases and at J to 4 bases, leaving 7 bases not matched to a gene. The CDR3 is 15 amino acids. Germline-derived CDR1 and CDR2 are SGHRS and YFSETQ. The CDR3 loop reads CASSPEGGSTGELFF. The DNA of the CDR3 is TGCGCCAGCAGCCCGGAGGGAGGGAGCACCGGGGAGCTGTTTTTT. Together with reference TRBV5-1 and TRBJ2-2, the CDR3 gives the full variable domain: KAGVTQTPRYLIKTRGQQVTLSCSPISGHRSVSWYQQTPGQGLQFLFEYFSETQRNKGNFPGRFSGRQFSNSRSEMNVSTLELGDSALYLCASSPEGGSTGELFFGEGSRLTVL.